What follows are 13 T cell receptor beta chains derived from one specimen sequenced in a study of neurological immune-mediated disorders. TCRdb reprocessed the 5' RACE reads with MiXCR, giving one entry per CDR3 protein. The data show 87,000 or so distinct CDR3 sequences, with 3% to 4% seen just once and 2.9% held by the top ten. The sequenced sample consisted of PBMCs. Every receptor here comes from a woman aged 45-65 years with multiple sclerosis.

The table lists this clonotype with a few counts. This sequence joins TRBV20-1 and TRBJ2-3; D may be TRBD2 (6 bases). The V gene lost 3 bases and the J gene lost 2 bases, with 9 bases spanning the gap. From germline, CDR1 is DFQATT and CDR2 SNEGSKA (reference sequence). CDR3 size: 13 residues. The CDR3 nucleotides read TGCAGTGCTAGGCGGGACTTCACAGATACGCAGTATTTT. This encodes CSARRDFTDTQYF.

This clonotype occurred many times. This rearrangement joins TRBV4-3 to TRBJ2-7, with D possibly being TRBD1 (7 bases). The CDR3 sequence is 15 residues long. The germline V gene has CDR1 LGHNA and CDR2 YSLEER. Trimming left V 3 bases short and J 3 bases short, with 15 bases between. The chain's CDR3 is CASSQGTQGGYEQYF. The CDR3 bases are TGCGCCAGCAGCCAGGGGACCCAGGGGGGCTACGAGCAGTACTTC.

Ten or more counts support this clonotype. The chain couples TRBV5-5 to TRBJ1-2, with D hard to call. Germline V gene lookup returns CDR1 SGHKS and CDR2 YYEKEE (reference sequence). The CDR3 totals 13 residues. The ends were cut back, 4 bases at V and 5 bases at J, with 12 bases in the middle. The CDR3 DNA sequence: TGTGCCAGCAGCCTGGAGGAAGATTATGGCTACACCTTC. Protein: CASSLEEDYGYTF.

The sample holds many counts of this clonotype. The gene calls are TRBV5-1 and TRBJ2-1, with TRBD2 identical over 10 bases. Germline V gene lookup returns CDR1 SGHRS and CDR2 YFSETQ. Losses at the gene ends were 1 base for V and 8 bases for J; bases not matched to a gene: 9. The CDR3 loop spans 16 amino acids. Written as DNA, the CDR3 is TGCGCCAGCAGCTTGCTCTCGGCTAGCGGGGGTGATGAGCAGTTCTTC. The encoded protein is CASSLLSASGGDEQFF.

This clonotype was recorded at least ten times. V gene TRBV4-3 combines with J gene TRBJ2-3; TRBD1 matches 7 bases. This CDR3 is 17 amino acids long. Germline values: CDR1 LGHNA, CDR2 YSLEER. The junction had 8 bases not matched to a gene; V was cut back by 2 bases and J by 0 bases. The CDR3 DNA sequence: TGCGCCAGCAGCCAACAACCCGGGACAGCTAGCACAGATACGCAGTATTTT. Translating gives CASSQQPGTASTDTQYF.

This clonotype was seen ten or more times. The chain recombines TRBV5-1 with TRBJ2-5, with TRBD1 matching 7 bases. With V trimmed by 6 bases and J by 5 bases, 4 bases remained unmatched. Germline V gives CDR1 SGHRS, CDR2 YFSETQ. The CDR3 is 12 amino acids. This CDR3 is CASTGGLETQYF. CDR3 nucleotide sequence: TGCGCCAGCACAGGGGGTTTGGAGACCCAGTACTTC.

This clonotype occurred many times. The chain carries TRBV20-1 and TRBJ2-5; TRBD1 is a possible D gene (6 bases). Germline V gives CDR1 DFQATT, CDR2 SNEGSKA (reference sequence). The V end lost 0 bases, the J end lost 5 bases, and 10 bases lay between the germline ends. This CDR3 is built from 13 residues. CDR3 loop: CSAREQGRETQYF. CDR3 coding DNA: TGCAGTGCTAGAGAACAGGGCCGGGAGACCCAGTACTTC.

This clonotype was found many times. This chain joins TRBV20-1 and TRBJ2-7, with D perhaps TRBD1 (8 bases). Trimming took 4 bases from V and 3 from J, leaving 16 bases between them. The CDR3 runs 14 residues. In germline, CDR1 is DFQATT, CDR2 SNEGSKA (reference sequence). CDR3 sequence reads: CSANGQGLLYEQYF. The CDR3 coding sequence is TGCAGTGCTAATGGACAGGGACTACTCTACGAGCAGTACTTC.

This clonotype showed up many times. V gene TRBV7-2 combines with J gene TRBJ2-7; tentatively, D is TRBD1 (5 bases). This CDR3 has 15 amino acids. Trimming shortened V by 5 bases and J by 3 bases, and 17 bases separated the two germline ends. Germline V CDR1 and CDR2: SGHTA, FQGNSA. This CDR3 is CASSGRAGSGYEQYF. The CDR3 region has the DNA TGTGCCAGCAGCGGCCGCGCAGGGTCAGGCTACGAGCAGTACTTC. The full variable domain, completed using reference TRBV7-2 and TRBJ2-7, is GAGVSQSPSNKVTEKGKDVELRCDPISGHTALYWYRQSLGQGLEFLIYFQGNSAPDKSGLPSDRFSAERTGGSVSTLTIQRTQQEDSAVYLCASSGRAGSGYEQYFGPGTRLTVT.

This clonotype occurred many times. The junction shows a germline mismatch at one end, possibly a read error. The chain uses TRBV12-3 or TRBV12-4 and TRBJ1-2; 7 nucleotides match TRBD1. The CDR3 is 16 amino acids. The CDR3 reads CASSIALQGIFYGYTF. CDR3 bases: TGTGCCAGCAGTATAGCGTTACAGGGGATCTTCTATGGCTACACCTTC.

This clonotype was found many times. The chain carries TRBV15 and TRBJ1-3; tentatively, D is TRBD1 (5 bases). The CDR3 is made up of 18 amino acids. Germline CDR1 is LNHNV and CDR2 is YYDKDF (reference sequence). Trimming removed 0 bases at V and 4 bases at J, with 19 bases between. This chain's CDR3 is CATSRDRGSYRPGNTIYF. Here the CDR3 DNA reads TGTGCCACCAGCAGAGATCGGGGCAGTTACAGGCCGGGAAACACCATATATTTT.

This clonotype was observed many times. The chain links TRBV7-9 to TRBJ2-7; 9 nucleotides agree with TRBD1. The V gene's germline CDR1 is SEHNR and CDR2 FQNEAQ (reference sequence). J was trimmed by 5 bases and V by 5 bases; bases with no gene match: 4. This CDR3 is built from 13 residues. This chain's CDR3 is CASSRTGVDEQYF. DNA of the CDR3: TGTGCCAGCAGCCGGACAGGGGTCGACGAGCAGTACTTC.

This clonotype has ten or more counts. The chain has TRBV5-1 and TRBJ2-7, with D possibly being TRBD2 (6 bases). Trimming stripped 2 bases from V and 3 bases from J, with 12 bases between. Germline V gene lookup returns CDR1 SGHRS and CDR2 YFSETQ. This CDR3 is built from 14 residues. In nucleotides, the CDR3 is TGCGCCAGCAGCTTATGGGGGGAAAACTACGAGCAGTACTTC. This encodes CASSLWGENYEQYF.